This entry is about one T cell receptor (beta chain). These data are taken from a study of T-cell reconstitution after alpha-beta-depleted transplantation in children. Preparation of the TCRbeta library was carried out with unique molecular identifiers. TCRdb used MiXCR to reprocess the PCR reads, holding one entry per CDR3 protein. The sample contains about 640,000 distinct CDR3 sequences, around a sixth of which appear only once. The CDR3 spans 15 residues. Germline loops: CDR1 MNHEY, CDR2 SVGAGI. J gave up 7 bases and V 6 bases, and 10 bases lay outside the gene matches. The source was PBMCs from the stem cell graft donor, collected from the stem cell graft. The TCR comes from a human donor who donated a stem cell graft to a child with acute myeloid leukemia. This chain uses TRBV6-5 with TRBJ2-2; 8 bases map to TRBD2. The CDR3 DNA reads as TGTGCCAGCAGCCGAGATACGGGGGGGTTCGGGGAGCTGTTTTTT. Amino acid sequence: CASSRDTGGFGELFF.